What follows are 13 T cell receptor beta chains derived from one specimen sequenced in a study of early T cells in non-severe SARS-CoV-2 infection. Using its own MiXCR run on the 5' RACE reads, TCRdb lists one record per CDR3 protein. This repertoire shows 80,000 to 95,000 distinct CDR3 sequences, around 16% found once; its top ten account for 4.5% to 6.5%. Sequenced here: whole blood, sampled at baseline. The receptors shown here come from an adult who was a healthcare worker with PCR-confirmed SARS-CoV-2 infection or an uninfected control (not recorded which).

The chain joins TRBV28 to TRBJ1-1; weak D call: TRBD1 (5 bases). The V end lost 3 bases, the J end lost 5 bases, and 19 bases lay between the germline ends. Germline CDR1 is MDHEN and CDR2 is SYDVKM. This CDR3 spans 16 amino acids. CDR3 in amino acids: CASSLVPGGKETEAFF. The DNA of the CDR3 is TGTGCCAGCAGTTTGGTCCCGGGGGGAAAAGAGACTGAAGCTTTCTTT.

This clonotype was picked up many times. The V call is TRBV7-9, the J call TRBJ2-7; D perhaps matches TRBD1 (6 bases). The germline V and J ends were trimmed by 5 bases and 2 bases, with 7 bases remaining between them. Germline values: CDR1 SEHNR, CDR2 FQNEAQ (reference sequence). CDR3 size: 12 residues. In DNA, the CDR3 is TGTGCCAGCAGCGACAGGACCTACGAGCAGTACTTC. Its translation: CASSDRTYEQYF.

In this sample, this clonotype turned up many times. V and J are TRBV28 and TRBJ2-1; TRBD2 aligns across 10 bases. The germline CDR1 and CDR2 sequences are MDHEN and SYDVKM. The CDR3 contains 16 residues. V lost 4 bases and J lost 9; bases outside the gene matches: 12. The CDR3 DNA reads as TGTGCCAGCAGTTCAGCGACTAGCGGGTACGGTGGTGAGCAGTTCTTC. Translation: CASSSATSGYGGEQFF.

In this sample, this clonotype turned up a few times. CDR3 in amino acids: CASRTRGDNQPQHF. The DNA for the CDR3 is TGTGCCAGTAGAACGAGGGGAGACAATCAGCCCCAGCATTTT. The V and J genes are TRBV19 and TRBJ1-5; D may be TRBD1 (5 bases). V lost 6 bases, J lost 3 bases, and 12 bases lay in between. The CDR3 has 14 amino acids. The V gene's germline CDR1 is LNHDA and CDR2 SQIVND (reference sequence).

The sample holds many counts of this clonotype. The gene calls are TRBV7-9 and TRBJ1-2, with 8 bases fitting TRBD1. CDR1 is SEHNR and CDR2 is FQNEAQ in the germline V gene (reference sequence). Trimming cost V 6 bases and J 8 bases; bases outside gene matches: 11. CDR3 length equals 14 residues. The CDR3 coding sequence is TGTGCCAGCAGTTCGGCGGACAGGGCACACGGCTACACCTTC. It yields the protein CASSSADRAHGYTF. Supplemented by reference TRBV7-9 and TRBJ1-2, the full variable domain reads DTGVSQNPRHKITKRGQNVTFRCDPISEHNRLYWYRQTLGQGPEFLTYFQNEAQLEKSRLLSDRFSAERPKGSFSTLEIQRTEQGDSAMYLCASSSADRAHGYTFGSGTRLTVV.

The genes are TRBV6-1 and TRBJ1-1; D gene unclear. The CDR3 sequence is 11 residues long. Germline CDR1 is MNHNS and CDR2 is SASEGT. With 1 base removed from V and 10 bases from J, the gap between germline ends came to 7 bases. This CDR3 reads CASSEGRGAFF. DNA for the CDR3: TGTGCCAGCAGTGAAGGCCGGGGAGCTTTCTTT.

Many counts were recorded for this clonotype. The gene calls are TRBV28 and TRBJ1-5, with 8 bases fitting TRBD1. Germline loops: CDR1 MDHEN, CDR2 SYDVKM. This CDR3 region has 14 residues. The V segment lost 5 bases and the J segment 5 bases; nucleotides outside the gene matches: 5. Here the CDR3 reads CASSTGQGDQPQHF. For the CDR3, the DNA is TGTGCCAGCAGTACCGGACAGGGTGATCAGCCCCAGCATTTT.

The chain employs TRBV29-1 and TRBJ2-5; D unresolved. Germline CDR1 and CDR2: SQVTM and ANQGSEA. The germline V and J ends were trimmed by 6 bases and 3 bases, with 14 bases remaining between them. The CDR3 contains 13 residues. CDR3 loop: CSVADWPKETQYF. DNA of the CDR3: TGCAGCGTGGCAGACTGGCCCAAAGAGACCCAGTACTTC.

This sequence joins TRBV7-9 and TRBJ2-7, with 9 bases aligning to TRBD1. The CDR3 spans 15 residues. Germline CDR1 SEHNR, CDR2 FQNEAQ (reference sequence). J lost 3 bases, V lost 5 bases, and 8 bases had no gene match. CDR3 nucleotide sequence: TGTGCCAGCAGCCCTGGGACAGGGTCTTTCTACGAGCAGTACTTC. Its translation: CASSPGTGSFYEQYF. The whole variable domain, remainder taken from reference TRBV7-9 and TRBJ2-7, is DTGVSQNPRHKITKRGQNVTFRCDPISEHNRLYWYRQTLGQGPEFLTYFQNEAQLEKSRLLSDRFSAERPKGSFSTLEIQRTEQGDSAMYLCASSPGTGSFYEQYFGPGTRLTVT.

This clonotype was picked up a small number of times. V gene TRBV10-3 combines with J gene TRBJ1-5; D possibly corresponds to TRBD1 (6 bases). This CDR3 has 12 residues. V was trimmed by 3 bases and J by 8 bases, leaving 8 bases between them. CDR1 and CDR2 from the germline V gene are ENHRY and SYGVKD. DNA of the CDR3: TGTGCCATCAGTGACAGGGGAAAGCCCCAGCATTTT. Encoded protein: CAISDRGKPQHF.

The DNA for the CDR3 is TGTGCCAGCAGCGTAGGCGTAGGACAGGGCACCCACGAGCAGTACTTC. This encodes CASSVGVGQGTHEQYF. This chain uses TRBV9 with TRBJ2-7; 8 nucleotides line up with TRBD1. From germline, CDR1 is SGDLS and CDR2 YYNGEE. The CDR3 length is 16 residues. The ends lost 0 bases at V and 5 bases at J; junction bases unmatched: 10.

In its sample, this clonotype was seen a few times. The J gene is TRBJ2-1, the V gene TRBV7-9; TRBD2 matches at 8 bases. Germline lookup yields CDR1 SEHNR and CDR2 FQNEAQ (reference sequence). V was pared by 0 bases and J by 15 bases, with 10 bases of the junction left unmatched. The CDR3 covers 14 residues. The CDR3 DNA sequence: TGTGCCAGCAGCTTAGCGAACCGCGGGAGGTCGGTGTTCTTC. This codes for CASSLANRGRSVFF.

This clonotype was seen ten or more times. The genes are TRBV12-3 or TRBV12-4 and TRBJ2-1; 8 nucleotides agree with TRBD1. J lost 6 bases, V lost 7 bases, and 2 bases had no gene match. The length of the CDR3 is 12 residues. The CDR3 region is CASTTGGNEQFF. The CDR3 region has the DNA TGTGCCAGCACAACAGGGGGCAATGAGCAGTTCTTC.